This entry describes one T cell receptor beta chain. The source of the sample is a study of blood T cell repertoires in COVID-19. Study background: The samples span acute and convalescent COVID-19 from the United States, Italy and Spain. Sample material is recorded as cDNA or gDNA derived from T cells, B-cell-depleted T cells, or PBMCs.

The V and J ends lost 0 bases and 5 bases, in that order; junction bases with no gene match: 7. The CDR3 is 16 residues long. The V gene's germline CDR1 is SGHNT and CDR2 YYREEE (reference sequence). Original handling: For nucleated cells, counts were estimated from reference gene primer amplification. Using immunoSEQ multiplex PCR, the repertoire was profiled, and TCRdb retains in-frame clones only, with some absent. The D gene and trimming were derived from the DNA, and the V and J assignments and clone size from that table. Among 200,000 or so clones listed, about 88% were seen once. This receptor was obtained from a man aged 65-85 years with acute or convalescent COVID-19. The chain uses TRBV5-4 and TRBJ1-2; 10 bases match TRBD1. The source material was peripheral blood. CDR3 DNA sequence: TGTGCCAGCAGCTTGGGGGCTGGACAGGGGGGTTATGGCTACACCTTC. Residues: CASSLGAGQGGYGYTF.